One sample yielded the 22 T cell receptor beta chains listed below, sequenced in a study of response to subunit inactivated influenza vaccine. MiXCR, run by TCRdb on the RT-PCR reads, gives a single entry per CDR3 protein. The repertoire holds roughly 540,000 distinct CDR3 sequences, roughly 25% seen once, with 2.5% to 3% in the top ten. The data also belong to a second study, concerning T cells expressing NK-cell markers. That paper notes: It was by 5'RACE template switching with UMIs that TCR beta cDNA was made.

Here the sequenced sample was CD4+ T cells sorted from PBMCs, taken roughly 12 days after vaccination. The receptors here all came from a man aged 45 to 65 who received an inactivated influenza vaccine.

The chain has TRBV3-1 and TRBJ2-2, with a possible D match to TRBD2 (5 bases). Germline V lookup: CDR1 LGHDT, CDR2 YNNKEL (reference sequence). The CDR3 is 14 amino acids. Between the trimmed V and J ends, which lost 0 bases and 11 bases, there was a span of 13 bases. CDR3 sequence: CASSQDLGGPELFF. The CDR3 region has the DNA TGTGCCAGCAGCCAAGATCTTGGCGGGCCCGAGCTGTTTTTT.

This clonotype was found a few times. The chain carries TRBV6-6 and TRBJ1-1, with TRBD1 as a possible D gene (6 bases). CDR1 is MNHNY, CDR2 SVGAGI, per germline (reference sequence). The CDR3 loop spans 12 amino acids. V lost 5 bases, J lost 6 bases, and 10 bases lay in between. CDR3 in amino acids: CASSEDSSEAFF. DNA of the CDR3: TGTGCCAGCAGTGAGGACAGCTCTGAAGCTTTCTTT.

This clonotype has a handful of counts. The V and J genes are TRBV7-8 and TRBJ2-1; 11 bases are a match to TRBD2. Germline CDR1 and CDR2: SGHVS and FQNEAQ. Germline trimming cut 2 bases from V and 6 bases from J; bases unmatched to any gene: 9. The CDR3 totals 17 residues. Here the CDR3 reads CASSLMGLAAGGNEQFF. CDR3 DNA: TGTGCCAGCAGCTTAATGGGACTAGCGGCTGGGGGCAATGAGCAGTTCTTC.

The chain employs TRBV6-1 and TRBJ2-1, with TRBD2 matching 14 bases. The CDR3 is 17 residues long. Germline V gives CDR1 MNHNS, CDR2 SASEGT. The trim removed 5 bases at V and 5 bases at J, leaving 8 bases unmatched. CDR3 region: CASSKRWGLAGDNEQFF. Here the CDR3 DNA reads TGTGCCAGCAGTAAACGATGGGGACTAGCGGGAGACAATGAGCAGTTCTTC.

This clonotype has more than one count but fewer than ten. This chain links TRBV5-5 with TRBJ1-2; TRBD1 might be the D (5 bases). Germline CDR1 and CDR2: SGHKS and YYEKEE (reference sequence). V dropped 2 bases and J dropped 4 bases, with 12 bases sitting between them. This CDR3 is built from 14 residues. CDR3 protein: CASSFRGASYGYTF. The CDR3 DNA is TGTGCCAGCAGCTTTCGCGGGGCCTCCTATGGCTACACCTTC.

The gene calls are TRBV5-1 and TRBJ2-2; D is tentatively TRBD1 or TRBD2 (5 bases each). Germline V gene sequence: CDR1 SGHRS, CDR2 YFSETQ. V lost 4 bases and J 6 bases, leaving 16 bases between the germline ends. This CDR3 has 15 amino acids. The CDR3 loop is CASSETRGTPGELFF. The CDR3 nucleotides are TGCGCCAGCAGCGAAACGAGGGGAACCCCCGGGGAGCTGTTTTTT.

The V call is TRBV7-2, the J call TRBJ1-2; maybe TRBD1 (6 bases). This CDR3 is 15 amino acids long. The germline gives CDR1 SGHTA, CDR2 FQGNSA. V was pared by 0 bases and J by 0 bases, with 8 bases between. The CDR3 sequence is CASSLATGPNYGYTF. The DNA for the CDR3 is TGTGCCAGCAGCTTAGCAACAGGGCCTAACTATGGCTACACCTTC.

The J gene is TRBJ2-7, the V gene TRBV20-1; D is undetermined. The germline V gene encodes CDR1 DFQATT and CDR2 SNEGSKA (reference sequence). This CDR3 is built from 11 residues. The V and J ends lost 4 bases and 6 bases respectively, with 10 bases between them. The CDR3 spells CSATDGPEQYF. For the CDR3, the DNA is TGCAGTGCTACTGACGGACCCGAGCAGTACTTC.

This clonotype was found a few times. The rearrangement joins TRBV5-1 to TRBJ1-1; D uncertain. The CDR3 is made up of 13 amino acids. CDR1 is SGHRS, CDR2 YFSETQ, per germline. Trimming left V 1 base short and J 4 bases short, with 8 bases between. The DNA for the CDR3 is TGCGCCAGCAGCTTGCAATGGGGCACTGAAGCTTTCTTT. The encoded protein is CASSLQWGTEAFF.

This clonotype was counted between two and nine times. The genes are TRBV7-2 and TRBJ1-2; D unclear. Trimming pared 4 bases from V and 3 bases from J, leaving 12 bases between. CDR1 and CDR2 from the germline V gene are SGHTA and FQGNSA. The CDR3 is made up of 14 amino acids. In DNA, the CDR3 is TGTGCCAGCAGCTCTGGCGGGAAGGACTATGGCTACACCTTC. It translates to CASSSGGKDYGYTF.

The chain uses TRBV18 and TRBJ2-5; 11 nucleotides align to TRBD2. V trimming: 4 bases; J trimming: 3 bases; junction bases outside the gene matches: 1. Germline values: CDR1 KGHSH, CDR2 LQKENI. CDR3 length: 14 amino acids. The CDR3 reads CASSQGLAEETQYF. The CDR3 bases are TGTGCCAGCTCACAGGGACTAGCGGAAGAGACCCAGTACTTC.

The chain links TRBV20-1 to TRBJ2-5, with 13 bases lining up with TRBD2. Per germline, CDR1 DFQATT and CDR2 SNEGSKA (reference sequence). The junction had 12 bases not matched to a gene; V was cut back by 2 bases and J by 6 bases. The CDR3 spans 17 residues. CDR3 region: CSARTFRETSGGKTQYF. CDR3 nucleotides: TGCAGTGCTAGAACCTTTCGTGAGACTAGCGGGGGGAAGACCCAGTACTTC.

The J gene is TRBJ2-5, the V gene TRBV7-2; possibly TRBD1 for D (5 bases). The CDR3 loop spans 14 amino acids. The V end was cut by 1 base, the J end by 5 bases, with 11 bases between. CDR1 SGHTA and CDR2 FQGNSA come from the germline V gene. CDR3 amino acids: CASSLEWTSETQYF. DNA for the CDR3: TGTGCCAGCAGCTTAGAATGGACATCTGAGACCCAGTACTTC.

This clonotype turned up a few times. As DNA, the CDR3 is TGTGCCAGCAGCTTGGATGTGGCAGAGACCCAGTACTTC. It is translated as CASSLDVAETQYF. The chain combines TRBV5-6 with TRBJ2-5; D ambiguous. The V gene's germline CDR1 is SGHDT and CDR2 YYEEEE. V was shortened by 0 bases and J by 4 bases, with 7 bases between the two germline ends. There are 13 residues in the CDR3.

This clonotype was detected only a few times. The chain links TRBV10-3 to TRBJ2-2; possibly TRBD1 for D (5 bases). The germline gives CDR1 ENHRY, CDR2 SYGVKD. The CDR3 runs to 16 residues. V lost 5 bases, J lost 0 bases, and 13 bases lay in between. The CDR3 spells CAISPTGMTNTGELFF. The DNA of the CDR3 is TGTGCCATCAGTCCTACAGGAATGACGAACACCGGGGAGCTGTTTTTT.

CDR3 nucleotides: TGCGCCAGCAGAGAACCGGGACTAAGCACCGGGGAGCTGTTTTTT. This translates into CASREPGLSTGELFF. The V and J genes are TRBV5-1 and TRBJ2-2; 7 bases are shared with TRBD2. The J segment lost 4 bases and the V segment lost 5 bases, leaving 8 bases of the junction unmatched. The V gene's germline CDR1 is SGHRS and CDR2 YFSETQ. The CDR3 is made up of 15 amino acids.

There are a few counts of this clonotype. J is TRBJ2-5 and V is TRBV29-1; D assignment may be TRBD1 or TRBD2 (5 bases each). The CDR3 length is 13 residues. Germline CDR1 SQVTM, CDR2 ANQGSEA. Trimming cost V 6 bases and J 0 bases, with 11 bases left between them. The DNA for the CDR3 is TGCAGCGTGCCGGGACGGAACCAAGAGACCCAGTACTTC. Amino acids: CSVPGRNQETQYF. Full variable domain (outside the CDR3, taken from reference TRBV29-1 and TRBJ2-5): SAVISQKPSRDICQRGTSLTIQCQVDSQVTMMFWYRQQPGQSLTLIATANQGSEATYESGFVIDKFPISRPNLTFSTLTVSNMSPEDSSIYLCSVPGRNQETQYFGPGTRLLVL.

Concerning this clonotype itself: One end of the junction does not line up with germline, which may come from a read error. The V and J genes are TRBV10-3 and TRBJ2-1, with TRBD2 as a possible D gene (5 bases). The germline V gene has CDR1 ENHRY and CDR2 SYGVKD. CDR3 size: 14 residues. In DNA form, the CDR3 reads TGTGCCATCAGCCCAACTGTTGAGGGTAGTGAGAAGTTCTTC. Translation: CAISPTVEGSEKFF.

The gene calls are TRBV20-1 and TRBJ2-1, with 11 bases fitting TRBD2. Trimming at V came to 5 bases and at J to 1 base, leaving 7 bases not matched to a gene. This CDR3 contains 16 residues. Per germline, CDR1 DFQATT and CDR2 SNEGSKA (reference sequence). The CDR3 DNA is TGCAGTGCTCAATTTAGCGGGAGGGGGTCCTACAATGAGCAGTTCTTC. Its translation is CSAQFSGRGSYNEQFF.

The chain couples TRBV6-1 to TRBJ2-6, with TRBD1 matching 11 bases. The V gene end was trimmed by 6 bases and the J gene end by 4 bases; junction bases not matched to a gene: 5. The CDR3 totals 16 residues. The germline V gene has CDR1 MNHNS and CDR2 SASEGT. CDR3 in DNA: TGTGCCAGCAGAGGACAGGGGGCGAGCGGGGCCAACGTCCTGACTTTC. It codes for CASRGQGASGANVLTF.

This clonotype showed up just a few times. CDR3 loop: CASGTSGRAEYF. The DNA of the CDR3 is TGTGCCAGCGGGACTAGCGGGAGGGCCGAGTACTTC. The chain has TRBV7-9 and TRBJ2-7; 16 bases are a match to TRBD2. Germline loops: CDR1 SEHNR, CDR2 FQNEAQ (reference sequence). V trimming: 8 bases; J trimming: 11 bases; junction bases outside the gene matches: 3. CDR3 length equals 12 residues.

This clonotype was counted only a few times. This chain links TRBV10-3 with TRBJ2-2; no definite D call. Trimming stripped 8 bases from V and 1 base from J, with 2 bases between. Germline V gene sequence: CDR1 ENHRY, CDR2 SYGVKD. This CDR3 is 11 amino acids long. CDR3 region: CAIGNTGELFF. The CDR3 nucleotides read TGTGCCATCGGGAACACCGGGGAGCTGTTTTTT.